This T cell receptor (beta chain) originates from a study of CD8 T cells in Susac syndrome. Germline CDR1 is SGHTA and CDR2 is FQGNSA. This CDR3 has 16 residues. The ends lost 4 bases at V and 0 bases at J; junction bases unmatched: 4. The authors sequenced TCR beta from blood CD8+ and CD4+ T cells. Healthy donors were controls matched for age and sex. The CD8+ and CD4+ T cells were negatively isolated, with the TEMRA cells enriched by FACS. RNA, at roughly 0.5 to 1 ug, was reverse transcribed with random hexamers. An immunoSEQ multiplex PCR generated amplified TCR beta CDR3 products spanning 54 Vbeta and 13 Jbeta. One entry per CDR3 protein results from TCRdb running MiXCR on the immunoSEQ multiplex PCR reads. The table includes 160,000 or so distinct CDR3 sequences, 92% detected once.

V gene TRBV7-2 combines with J gene TRBJ2-1; 9 bases match TRBD2. Sequenced sample: CD4+ T cells from PBMCs. The receptor was derived from a human donor in good health. The CDR3 DNA is TGTGCCAGCAGCTCGCGGCGGGGGGGCTCCTACAATGAGCAGTTCTTC. Translated: CASSSRRGGSYNEQFF.